The rows below give T cell receptor beta chains drawn from one sample of a study of regulatory T cells in long-lasting Graves disease. A single record per CDR3 protein comes from TCRdb applying MiXCR to the multiplex PCR reads. The sample records 350,000 to 450,000 distinct CDR3 sequences, under 25% being singletons. Sequenced here: peripheral blood mononuclear cells (PBMCs), sampled when the disease was refractory, from a patient treated with antithyroid drugs. The receptors originated from a female donor with Graves disease. CDR3s include the opening cysteine and the closing phenylalanine or tryptophan. The order of the fields is clone size, J gene, D gene, V gene, CDR3 protein, CDR3 DNA. D genes are given only for firm matches. The size field is filled for only some rows; it gives once, few, many or a size class.

>few|TRBJ2-5|NA|TRBV5-1
CASSPDLYQETQYF
TGCGCCAGCAGCCCAGACCTGTACCAAGAGACCCAGTACTTC
>NA|TRBJ2-7|NA|TRBV10-2
CASRVGGGIYEQYF
TGCGCCAGCAGGGTTGGAGGCGGAATATACGAGCAGTACTTC
>few|TRBJ2-2|TRBD2|TRBV28
CASSLGREGRTGELFF
TGTGCCAGCAGTTTGGGGCGGGAGGGCCGCACCGGGGAGCTGTTTTTT
>NA|TRBJ1-5|TRBD1|TRBV20-1
CSALDRGQSSNQPQHF
TGCAGTGCGCTAGACAGGGGTCAATCTAGCAATCAGCCCCAGCATTTT
>NA|TRBJ2-7|TRBD2|TRBV19
CASSSRTSGRDYYEQYF
TGTGCCAGTAGTTCACGGACTAGCGGGAGGGATTACTACGAGCAGTACTTC
>NA|TRBJ1-4|NA|TRBV5-1
CASSWGTASGLFF
TGCGCCAGCAGCTGGGGGACTGCGTCCGGACTGTTTTTT
>few|TRBJ2-3|NA|TRBV6-2/TRBV6-3
CASRWASTDTQYF
TGTGCCAGCCGGTGGGCCTCCACAGATACGCAGTATTTT
>many|TRBJ1-2|NA|TRBV20-1
CSARYANQGYTF
TGCAGTGCTAGATATGCTAATCAGGGCTACACCTTC
>many|TRBJ2-7|TRBD2|TRBV28
CASSLYGLAIEQYF
TGTGCCAGCAGCCTCTACGGACTAGCGATTGAGCAGTACTTC
>many|TRBJ1-5|TRBD1|TRBV6-5
CASSIPLAGGNQPQHF
TGTGCCAGCAGCATCCCTTTGGCAGGGGGAAATCAGCCCCAGCATTTT
>many|TRBJ2-7|NA|TRBV27
CASSQLKEGNEQYF
TGTGCCAGCAGTCAACTGAAAGAAGGCAACGAGCAGTACTTC
>NA|TRBJ1-3|NA|TRBV7-2
CASSYHPGPRSSGNTIYF
TGTGCCAGCAGCTACCACCCGGGACCCCGGAGCTCTGGAAACACCATATATTTT
>NA|TRBJ1-5|NA|TRBV4-3
CASSQDTGTNQPQHF
TGCGCCAGCAGCCAAGATACTGGTACCAATCAGCCCCAGCATTTT
>NA|TRBJ1-1|NA|TRBV25-1
CASSGLGRGDTEAFF
TGTGCCAGCAGTGGCCTCGGGAGGGGCGACACTGAAGCTTTCTTT
>NA|TRBJ2-2|TRBD1|TRBV5-1
CASSLAGTGKDTGVLFF
TGCGCCAGCAGCTTGGCCGGGACAGGGAAGGACACCGGGGTTCTGTTTTTT
>many|TRBJ2-7|TRBD1|TRBV7-8
CASSPTGVAEQYF
TGTGCCAGCAGTCCTACAGGGGTTGCCGAGCAGTACTTC
>many|TRBJ1-1|NA|TRBV7-9
CASSLAGGPNTEAFF
TGTGCCAGCAGCTTAGCAGGAGGCCCGAACACTGAAGCTTTCTTT
>few|TRBJ2-5|TRBD2|TRBV20-1
CSASLGAGEETQYF
TGCAGTGCTAGTCTCGGAGCGGGAGAAGAGACCCAGTACTTC
>NA|TRBJ2-7|NA|TRBV3-1
CASSQGRAAVLVYEQYF
TGTGCCAGCAGCCAAGGAAGGGCGGCGGTTTTAGTCTACGAGCAGTACTTC
>many|TRBJ2-5|TRBD2|TRBV7-2
CASSPTGGETQYF
TGTGCCAGCAGCCCCACGGGGGGAGAGACCCAGTACTTC
>NA|TRBJ1-1|NA|TRBV20-1
CSASRTRGENTEAFF
TGCAGTGCTAGTCGTACCAGGGGAGAGAACACTGAAGCTTTCTTT
>NA|TRBJ2-2|NA|TRBV12-3/TRBV12-4
CASSPVGELFF
TGTGCCAGCAGCCCGGTCGGGGAGCTGTTTTTT
>few|TRBJ1-1|TRBD1|TRBV3-1
CASSQDRFKGQGGTEAFF
TGTGCCAGCAGCCAAGATCGGTTTAAGGGACAGGGTGGCACTGAAGCTTTCTTT
>few|TRBJ2-7|NA|TRBV30
CAWIETGNLYEQYF
TGTGCCTGGATCGAGACAGGAAACCTCTACGAGCAGTACTTC
>few|TRBJ2-1|NA|TRBV7-2
CASSLVAGGNAGGENEQFF
TGTGCCAGCAGCTTAGTCGCAGGGGGCAACGCGGGAGGCGAAAATGAGCAGTTCTTC
>NA|TRBJ2-5|TRBD2|TRBV7-9
CASSLGLAGIFQETQYF
TGTGCCAGCAGCTTAGGACTAGCGGGGATATTTCAAGAGACCCAGTACTTC
>many|TRBJ2-7|NA|TRBV20-1
CSAARGNSYEQYF
TGCAGTGCCGCTAGGGGTAACTCCTACGAGCAGTACTTC
>NA|TRBJ2-6|TRBD1|TRBV28
CASSPGDRGSSGANVLTF
TGTGCCAGCAGTCCGGGGGACAGGGGCTCCTCTGGGGCCAACGTCCTGACTTTC
>many|TRBJ2-5|NA|TRBV24-1
CATSEPGYQETQYF
TGTGCCACCAGTGAGCCGGGCTATCAAGAGACCCAGTACTTC
>NA|TRBJ2-1|NA|TRBV28
CASSLHEQFF
TGTGCCAGCAGTTTGCATGAGCAGTTCTTC
>few|TRBJ2-2|NA|TRBV6-1
CASSKGGLTGELFF
TGTGCCAGCAGTAAAGGGGGGCTAACCGGGGAGCTGTTTTTT
>many|TRBJ2-4|TRBD1|TRBV2
CASSGGQGAYIQYF
TGTGCCAGCAGCGGAGGACAGGGGGCTTACATTCAGTACTTC
>NA|TRBJ2-2|NA|TRBV27
CASSYQLETGELFF
TGTGCCAGCAGTTACCAACTAGAGACCGGGGAGCTGTTTTTT
>many|TRBJ2-5|NA|TRBV19
CASSDIPAGEETQYF
TGTGCCAGTAGTGATATTCCGGCAGGGGAGGAGACCCAGTACTTC
>NA|TRBJ2-7|TRBD1|TRBV27
CASHPTGGMYEQYF
TGTGCCAGCCACCCCACAGGGGGCATGTACGAGCAGTACTTC
>many|TRBJ2-7|NA|TRBV28
CASSILRTTRGPKKSSYEQYF
TGTGCCAGCAGTATCCTTCGTACAACCAGAGGCCCTAAGAAGAGCTCCTACGAGCAGTACTTC
>many|TRBJ2-5|TRBD2|TRBV11-2
CANHGPGQDTQLWREGRETQYF
TGTGCCAACCACGGTCCGGGGCAAGACACCCAGCTCTGGCGGGAGGGCCGAGAGACCCAGTACTTC
>few|TRBJ2-7|NA|TRBV6-5
CASSYSYYEQYF
TGTGCCAGCAGTTACTCGTACTACGAGCAGTACTTC
>many|TRBJ1-5|NA|TRBV28
CASSLEQGHQPQHF
TGTGCCAGCAGTTTAGAACAGGGCCATCAGCCCCAGCATTTT
>many|TRBJ2-1|TRBD2|TRBV7-3
CASSLTPSGENEQFF
TGTGCCAGCAGCTTAACTCCTAGCGGGGAGAATGAGCAGTTCTTC
>NA|TRBJ2-1|TRBD2|TRBV27
CASRRVPTSGMGYEQFF
TGTGCCAGCAGGAGAGTACCAACTAGCGGGATGGGCTATGAGCAGTTCTTC
>few|TRBJ1-1|NA|TRBV29-1
CSVDGGTPKAFF
TGCAGCGTTGATGGCGGCACACCCAAAGCTTTCTTT
>NA|TRBJ2-1|NA|TRBV3-1
CASSQGHNEQFF
TGTGCCAGCAGCCAAGGACACAATGAGCAGTTCTTC
>NA|TRBJ1-1|NA|TRBV20-1
CSARDSFSTEAFF
TGCAGTGCTAGGGACTCTTTTAGCACTGAAGCTTTCTTT
>few|TRBJ2-2|TRBD2|TRBV20-1
CSARIAGGTGELFF
TGCAGTGCCAGAATAGCGGGAGGCACCGGGGAGCTGTTTTTT
>NA|TRBJ2-3|TRBD2|TRBV20-1
CSAREPSGRATDTQYF
TGCAGTGCTAGAGAGCCCAGCGGGAGGGCCACAGATACGCAGTATTTT
>few|TRBJ2-1|TRBD2|TRBV3-1
CASSQDQGLAGIGEQFF
TGTGCCAGCAGCCAAGATCAAGGACTAGCGGGAATAGGAGAGCAGTTCTTC
>NA|TRBJ2-2|TRBD2|TRBV27
CASRLSGARELFF
TGTGCCAGCAGGCTTAGCGGGGCCCGGGAGCTGTTTTTT
>NA|TRBJ1-1|TRBD1|TRBV6-1
CASSGTGRATEAFF
TGTGCCAGCAGCGGGACAGGGAGAGCAACTGAAGCTTTCTTT
>NA|TRBJ2-1|NA|TRBV5-6
CASSSFLPGRWNNEQFF
TGTGCCAGCAGCTCGTTCTTGCCGGGACGGTGGAACAATGAGCAGTTCTTC
>many|TRBJ2-5|NA|TRBV7-8
CASTLVGLWETQYF
TGTGCCAGCACCCTGGTCGGCCTCTGGGAGACCCAGTACTTC
>many|TRBJ1-1|TRBD1|TRBV7-2
CASSRGGTGAGEAFF
TGTGCCAGCAGCCGGGGGGGGACAGGGGCTGGTGAAGCTTTCTTT
>many|TRBJ1-5|NA|TRBV24-1
CATSDVDNQPQHF
TGTGCCACCAGTGACGTTGACAATCAGCCCCAGCATTTT
>many|TRBJ1-5|NA|TRBV27
CASSGVGGVNQPQHF
TGTGCCAGCAGTGGCGTGGGCGGGGTCAATCAGCCCCAGCATTTT
>NA|TRBJ2-5|TRBD2|TRBV27
CASSLMSSGTETQYF
TGTGCCAGCAGTTTAATGTCTAGCGGGACCGAGACCCAGTACTTC
>many|TRBJ2-7|NA|TRBV28
CASAEAEPGYEQYF
TGTGCCAGCGCGGAGGCGGAACCAGGTTACGAGCAGTACTTC
>NA|TRBJ2-1|NA|TRBV10-3
CAIRDPNNEQFF
TGTGCCATCCGGGACCCTAACAATGAGCAGTTCTTC